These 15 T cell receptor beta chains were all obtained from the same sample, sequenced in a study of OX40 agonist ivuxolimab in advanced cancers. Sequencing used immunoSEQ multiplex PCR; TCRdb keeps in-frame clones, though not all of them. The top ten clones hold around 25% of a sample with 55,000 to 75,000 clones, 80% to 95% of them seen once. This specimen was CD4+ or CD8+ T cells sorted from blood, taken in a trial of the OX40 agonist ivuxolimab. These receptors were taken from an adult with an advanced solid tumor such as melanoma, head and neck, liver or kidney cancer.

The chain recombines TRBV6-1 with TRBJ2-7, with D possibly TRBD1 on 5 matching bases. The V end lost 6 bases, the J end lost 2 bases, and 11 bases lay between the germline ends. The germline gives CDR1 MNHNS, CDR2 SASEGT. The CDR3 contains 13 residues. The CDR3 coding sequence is TGTGCCAGCAGCCTGGACATCGCCTACGAGCAGTACTTC. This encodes CASSLDIAYEQYF.

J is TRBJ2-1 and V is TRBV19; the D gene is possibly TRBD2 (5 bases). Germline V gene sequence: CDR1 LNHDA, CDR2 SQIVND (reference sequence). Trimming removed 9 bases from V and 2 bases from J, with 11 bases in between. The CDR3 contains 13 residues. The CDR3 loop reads CASKRAAYNEQFF. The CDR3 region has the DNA TGTGCCAGCAAGAGGGCAGCCTACAATGAGCAGTTCTTC.

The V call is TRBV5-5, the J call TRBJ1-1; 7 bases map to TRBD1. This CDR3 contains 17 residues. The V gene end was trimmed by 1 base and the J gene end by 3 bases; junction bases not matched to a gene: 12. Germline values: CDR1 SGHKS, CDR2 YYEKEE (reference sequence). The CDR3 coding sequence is TGTGCCAGCAGCTTGAAGTTCCAGGGGGAGATTTACACTGAAGCTTTCTTT. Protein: CASSLKFQGEIYTEAFF.

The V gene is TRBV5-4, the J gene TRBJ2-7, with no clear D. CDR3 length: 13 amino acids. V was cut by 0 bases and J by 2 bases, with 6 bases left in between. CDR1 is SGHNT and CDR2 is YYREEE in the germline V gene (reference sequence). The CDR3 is CASSLAGTYEQYF. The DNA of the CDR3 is TGTGCCAGCAGCTTGGCCGGAACCTACGAGCAGTACTTC.

The CDR3 DNA follows: TGTGCCAGCAGTTACTCGGGTAGGGACCGAGGTACGCAGTATTTT. Amino acid sequence: CASSYSGRDRGTQYF. This rearrangement joins TRBV6-5 to TRBJ2-3, with D perhaps matching TRBD1 or TRBD2 (5 bases each). V was pared by 0 bases and J by 8 bases, with 15 bases between. CDR3 length: 15 residues. CDR1 and CDR2 (germline): MNHEY, SVGAGI.

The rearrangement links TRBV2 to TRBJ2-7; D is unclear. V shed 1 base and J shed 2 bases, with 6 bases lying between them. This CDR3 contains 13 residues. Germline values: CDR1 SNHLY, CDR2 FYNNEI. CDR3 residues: CASSEGATYEQYF. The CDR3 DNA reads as TGTGCCAGCAGTGAAGGTGCTACCTACGAGCAGTACTTC.

The CDR3 coding sequence is TGTGCCAGCAGCTCCCACAGGGGCACTAATGAAAAACTGTTTTTT. It translates to CASSSHRGTNEKLFF. The V and J genes are TRBV5-5 and TRBJ1-4; 7 nucleotides align to TRBD1. Germline assignment: CDR1 SGHKS and CDR2 YYEKEE (reference sequence). The V and J ends lost 3 bases and 2 bases, in that order; junction bases with no gene match: 4. The CDR3 sequence is 15 residues long. The full variable domain, in which reference TRBV5-5 and TRBJ1-4 provide the parts outside the CDR3, is DAGVTQSPTHLIKTRGQQVTLRCSPISGHKSVSWYQQVLGQGPQFIFQYYEKEERGRGNFPDRFSARQFPNYSSELNVNALLLGDSALYLCASSSHRGTNEKLFFGSGTQLSVL.

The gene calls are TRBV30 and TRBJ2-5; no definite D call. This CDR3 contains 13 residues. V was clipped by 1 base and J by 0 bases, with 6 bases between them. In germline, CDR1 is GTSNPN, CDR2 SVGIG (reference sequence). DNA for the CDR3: TGTGCCTGGAGTGAAGTCAACCAAGAGACCCAGTACTTC. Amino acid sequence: CAWSEVNQETQYF.

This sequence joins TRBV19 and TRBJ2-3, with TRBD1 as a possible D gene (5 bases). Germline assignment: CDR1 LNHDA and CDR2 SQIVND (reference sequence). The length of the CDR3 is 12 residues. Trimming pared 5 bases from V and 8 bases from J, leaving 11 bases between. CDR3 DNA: TGTGCCAGTAGTGGGGCCCAGCCTACGCAGTATTTT. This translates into CASSGAQPTQYF.

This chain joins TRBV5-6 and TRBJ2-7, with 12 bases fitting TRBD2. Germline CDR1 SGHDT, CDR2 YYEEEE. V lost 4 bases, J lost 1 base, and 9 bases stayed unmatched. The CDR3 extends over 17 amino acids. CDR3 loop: CASSPGLAGPPSYEQYF. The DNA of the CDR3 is TGTGCCAGCAGCCCTGGACTAGCGGGACCCCCTTCCTACGAGCAGTACTTC. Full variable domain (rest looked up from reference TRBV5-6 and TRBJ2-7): DAGVTQSPTHLIKTRGQQVTLRCSPKSGHDTVSWYQQALGQGPQFIFQYYEEEERQRGNFPDRFSGHQFPNYSSELNVNALLLGDSALYLCASSPGLAGPPSYEQYFGPGTRLTVT.

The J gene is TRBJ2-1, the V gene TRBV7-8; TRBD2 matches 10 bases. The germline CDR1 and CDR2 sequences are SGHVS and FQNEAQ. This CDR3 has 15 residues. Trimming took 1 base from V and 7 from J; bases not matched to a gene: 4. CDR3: CASSLETSGINEQFF. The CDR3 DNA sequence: TGTGCCAGCAGCTTAGAAACTAGCGGGATAAATGAGCAGTTCTTC.

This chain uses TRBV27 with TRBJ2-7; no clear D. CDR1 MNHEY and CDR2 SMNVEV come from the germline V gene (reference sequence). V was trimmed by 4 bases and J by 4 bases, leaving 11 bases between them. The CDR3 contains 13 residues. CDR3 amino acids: CASSSLMAYEQYF. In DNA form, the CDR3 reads TGTGCCAGCAGTTCCTTGATGGCATACGAGCAGTACTTC.

CDR3 sequence reads: CASSLGAGGYEQYF. DNA of the CDR3: TGTGCCAGCAGTCTTGGGGCAGGGGGCTACGAGCAGTACTTC. The chain recombines TRBV27 with TRBJ2-7; 7 bases fit TRBD1. The CDR3 length is 14 residues. V trimming: 5 bases; J trimming: 3 bases; junction bases outside the gene matches: 7. Germline assignment: CDR1 MNHEY and CDR2 SMNVEV (reference sequence).

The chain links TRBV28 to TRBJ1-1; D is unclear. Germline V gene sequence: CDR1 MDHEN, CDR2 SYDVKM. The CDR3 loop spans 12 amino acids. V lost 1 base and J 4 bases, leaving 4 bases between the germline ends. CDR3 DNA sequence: TGTGCCAGCAGTTTATATGGCACTGAAGCTTTCTTT. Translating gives CASSLYGTEAFF.

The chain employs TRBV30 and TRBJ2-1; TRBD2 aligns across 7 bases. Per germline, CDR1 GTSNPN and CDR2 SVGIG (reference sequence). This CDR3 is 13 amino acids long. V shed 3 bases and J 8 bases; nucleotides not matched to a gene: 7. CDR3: CAWSDWGGDEQFF. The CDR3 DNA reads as TGTGCCTGGAGCGACTGGGGGGGGGATGAGCAGTTCTTC.